This T cell receptor beta chain was sequenced for a study of shared clonotypes between healthy human individuals. Study outcomes and limitations: The study sampled only blood, and tissue repertoires likely differ.

Comment on this clone: Its target is not known.

Germline lookup yields CDR1 GTSNPN and CDR2 SVGIG (reference sequence). The length of the CDR3 is 15 residues. V was cut by 4 bases and J by 4 bases, with 19 bases left in between. Splitting of each subset's genomic DNA was done evenly across several immunoSEQ plates. Some clones are missing from TCRdb's copy, which holds only in-frame ones; the method was immunoSEQ multiplex PCR. The table shows 400,000 or so clones, with about 96% occurring only once. The chain links TRBV30 to TRBJ1-2; tentatively, D is TRBD1 (5 bases). The sample taken for sequencing was memory CD8+ T cells sorted from blood. Subset defined: CD45RO+ cells pooled with CCR7-negative TemRA cells. The sequence came from a man between 25 and 39 years old in good health. The CDR3 sequence is CAWNAPPGRSYGYTF. The CDR3 DNA reads as TGTGCCTGGAATGCCCCCCCGGGACGGAGCTATGGCTACACCTTC. Full variable domain (outside the CDR3, taken from reference TRBV30 and TRBJ1-2): SQTIHQWPATLVQPVGSPLSLECTVEGTSNPNLYWYRQAAGRGLQLLFYSVGIGQISSEVPQNLSASRPQDRQFILSSKKLLLSDSGFYLCAWNAPPGRSYGYTFGSGTRLTVV.